Included here is one T cell receptor beta chain sequence, with context. The antigen is not known. The CDR3 consists of 12 residues. The germline V and J ends were trimmed by 6 bases and 3 bases, with 9 bases remaining between them. Per the germline V gene, CDR1 is MNHEY and CDR2 is SMNVEV (reference sequence). The method was immunoSEQ multiplex PCR; TCRdb's version includes in-frame clones alone and lacks a portion of them. The sample carries around 94,000 clones, nearly 95% recorded once. The data derive from a study of T cells in pancreatic ductal adenocarcinoma. Selected pancreatic ductal adenocarcinoma patients had undergone surgery without neoadjuvant therapy. Study outcomes and limitations: Tumors hold more CD45RO+ effector T cells, which may bias toward lower diversity.

This chain links TRBV27 with TRBJ2-7, with D maybe TRBD1 (6 bases). This receptor was obtained from a human donor with pancreatic ductal adenocarcinoma. Sequenced material: PBMCs. This chain's CDR3 is CASRTGHYEQYF. CDR3 nucleotide sequence: TGTGCCAGCAGGACAGGTCACTACGAGCAGTACTTC.